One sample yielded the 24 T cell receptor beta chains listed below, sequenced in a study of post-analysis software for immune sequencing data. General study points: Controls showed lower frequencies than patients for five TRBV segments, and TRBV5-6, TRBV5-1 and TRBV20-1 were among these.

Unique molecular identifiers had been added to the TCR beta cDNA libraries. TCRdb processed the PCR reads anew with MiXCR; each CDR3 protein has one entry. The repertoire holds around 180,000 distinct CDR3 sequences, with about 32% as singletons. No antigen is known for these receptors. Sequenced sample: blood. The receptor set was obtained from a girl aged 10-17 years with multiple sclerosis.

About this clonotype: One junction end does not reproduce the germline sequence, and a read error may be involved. The CDR3: CAWNRSYGCTF. For the CDR3, the DNA is TGTGCCTGGAATCGGAGCTATGGCTGCACCTTC. The chain links TRBV30 to TRBJ1-2; the D is unclear. Germline values: CDR1 GTSNPN, CDR2 SVGIG (reference sequence). CDR3 length: 11 residues.

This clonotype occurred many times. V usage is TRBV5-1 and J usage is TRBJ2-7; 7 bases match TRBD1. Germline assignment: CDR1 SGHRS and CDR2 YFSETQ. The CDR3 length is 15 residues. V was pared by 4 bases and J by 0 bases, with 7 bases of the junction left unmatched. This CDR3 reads CASSPGWDSSYEQYF. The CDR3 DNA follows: TGCGCCAGCAGCCCAGGCTGGGACAGCTCCTACGAGCAGTACTTC.

As DNA, the CDR3 is TGTGCCACCAGCGAACCGGGACTCAAATTAGAGGAGCAGTACTTC. Its translation: CATSEPGLKLEEQYF. V and J are TRBV15 and TRBJ2-7, with a tentative D call TRBD2 (6 bases). The germline gives CDR1 LNHNV, CDR2 YYDKDF (reference sequence). The CDR3 has 15 amino acids. The V end was cut by 5 bases, the J end by 7 bases, with 21 bases between.

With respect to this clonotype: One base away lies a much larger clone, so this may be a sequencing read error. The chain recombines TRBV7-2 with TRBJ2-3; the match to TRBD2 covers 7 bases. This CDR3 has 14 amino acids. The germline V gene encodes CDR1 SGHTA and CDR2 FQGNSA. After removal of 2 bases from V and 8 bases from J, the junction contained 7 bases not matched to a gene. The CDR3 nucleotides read TGTGCCAGCAGCTTATGGGGAGGGGCAGCTACGCAGTATTTT. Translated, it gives CASSLWGGAATQYF.

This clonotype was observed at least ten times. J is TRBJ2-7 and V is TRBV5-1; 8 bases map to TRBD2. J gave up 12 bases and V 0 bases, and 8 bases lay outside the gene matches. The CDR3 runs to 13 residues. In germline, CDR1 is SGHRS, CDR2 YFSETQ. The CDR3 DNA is TGCGCCAGCAGCTTGGACGTCGCGGGAGGCCTGTACTTC. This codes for CASSLDVAGGLYF.

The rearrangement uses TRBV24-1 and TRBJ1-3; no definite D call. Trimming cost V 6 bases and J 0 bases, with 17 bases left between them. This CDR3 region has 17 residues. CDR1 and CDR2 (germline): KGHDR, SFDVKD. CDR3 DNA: TGTGCCACCAGTCTCCTATATCGGGCCACCTCTGGAAACACCATATATTTT. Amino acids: CATSLLYRATSGNTIYF.

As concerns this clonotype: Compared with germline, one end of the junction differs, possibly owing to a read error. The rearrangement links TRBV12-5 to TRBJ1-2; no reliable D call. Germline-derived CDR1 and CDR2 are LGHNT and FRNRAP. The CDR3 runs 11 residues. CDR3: CAGGRQLFYTF. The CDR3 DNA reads TGTGCTGGTGGCCGACAACTTTTCTACACCTTC.

The CDR3 region has the DNA TGTGCCACCAGCAACTACCAAAACATTCAGTACTTC. Translating it yields CATSNYQNIQYF. This chain connects TRBV15 to TRBJ2-4; D not certain. Trimming took 4 bases from V and 5 from J, leaving 6 bases between them. The CDR3 has 12 residues. Per the germline V gene, CDR1 is LNHNV and CDR2 is YYDKDF (reference sequence).

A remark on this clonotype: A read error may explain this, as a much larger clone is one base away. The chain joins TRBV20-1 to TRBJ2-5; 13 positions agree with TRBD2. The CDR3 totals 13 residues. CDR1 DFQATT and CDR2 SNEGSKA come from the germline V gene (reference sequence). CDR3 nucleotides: TGCAGTGCTTCTGGACTAGCGGGAGAGATCCAGTACTTC. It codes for CSASGLAGEIQYF.

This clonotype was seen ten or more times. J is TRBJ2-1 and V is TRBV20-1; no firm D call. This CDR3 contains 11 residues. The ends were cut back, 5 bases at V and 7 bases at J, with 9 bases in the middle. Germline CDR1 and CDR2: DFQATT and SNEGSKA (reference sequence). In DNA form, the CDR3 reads TGCAGTGCTCACGGCACGAATGAGCAGTTCTTC. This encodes CSAHGTNEQFF.

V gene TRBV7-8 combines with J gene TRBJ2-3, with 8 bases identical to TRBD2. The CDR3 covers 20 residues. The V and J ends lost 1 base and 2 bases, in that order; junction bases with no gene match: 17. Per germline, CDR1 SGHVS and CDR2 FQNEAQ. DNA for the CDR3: TGTGCCAGCAGCTTAGTGAGAACCGGGAGGGCCCGGCCAGACACAGATACGCAGTATTTT. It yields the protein CASSLVRTGRARPDTDTQYF.

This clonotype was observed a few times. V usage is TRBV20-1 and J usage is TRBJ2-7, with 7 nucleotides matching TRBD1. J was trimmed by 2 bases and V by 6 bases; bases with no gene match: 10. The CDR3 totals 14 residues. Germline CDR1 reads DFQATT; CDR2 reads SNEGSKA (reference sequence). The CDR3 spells CSALPGTEAYEQYF. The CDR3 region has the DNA TGCAGTGCGTTACCCGGGACAGAGGCCTACGAGCAGTACTTC.

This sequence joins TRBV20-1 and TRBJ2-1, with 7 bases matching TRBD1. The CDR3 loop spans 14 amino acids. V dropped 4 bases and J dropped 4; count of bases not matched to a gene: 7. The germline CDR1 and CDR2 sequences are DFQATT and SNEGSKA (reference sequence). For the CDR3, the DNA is TGCAGTGCTAACACCGGGACAGATTACAATGAGCAGTTCTTC. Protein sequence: CSANTGTDYNEQFF.

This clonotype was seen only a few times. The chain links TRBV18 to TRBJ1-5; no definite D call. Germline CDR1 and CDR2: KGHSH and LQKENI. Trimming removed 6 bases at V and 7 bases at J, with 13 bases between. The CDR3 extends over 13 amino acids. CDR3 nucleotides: TGTGCCAGCTCCCGCGAGGTGCGCCAGCCCCAGCATTTT. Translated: CASSREVRQPQHF.

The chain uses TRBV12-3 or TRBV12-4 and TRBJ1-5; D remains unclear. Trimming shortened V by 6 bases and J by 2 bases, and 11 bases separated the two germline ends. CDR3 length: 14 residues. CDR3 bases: TGTGCCAGCAGCCCCGCCGGCCGCAATCAGCCCCAGCATTTT. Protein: CASSPAGRNQPQHF.

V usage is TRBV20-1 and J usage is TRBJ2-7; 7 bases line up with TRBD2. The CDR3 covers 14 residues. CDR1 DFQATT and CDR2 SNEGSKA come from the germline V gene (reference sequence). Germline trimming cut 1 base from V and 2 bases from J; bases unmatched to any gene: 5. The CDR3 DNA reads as TGCAGTGCTAGAGCCGGGAGGCCCCCCTACGAGCAGTACTTC. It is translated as CSARAGRPPYEQYF.

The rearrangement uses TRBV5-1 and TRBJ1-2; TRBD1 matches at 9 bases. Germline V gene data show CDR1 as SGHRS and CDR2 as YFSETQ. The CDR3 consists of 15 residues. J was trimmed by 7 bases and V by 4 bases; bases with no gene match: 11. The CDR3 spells CASSAPGTGTRGYTF. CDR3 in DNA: TGCGCCAGCAGCGCGCCCGGGACAGGGACCCGTGGCTACACCTTC.

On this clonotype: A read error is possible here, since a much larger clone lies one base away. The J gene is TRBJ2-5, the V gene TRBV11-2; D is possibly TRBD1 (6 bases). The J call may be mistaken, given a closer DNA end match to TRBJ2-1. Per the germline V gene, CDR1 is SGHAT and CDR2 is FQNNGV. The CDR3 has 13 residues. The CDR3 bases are TGTGCCAGCAGTAAAGGGACACAAGAGACCCAGTTCTTC. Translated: CASSKGTQETQFF.

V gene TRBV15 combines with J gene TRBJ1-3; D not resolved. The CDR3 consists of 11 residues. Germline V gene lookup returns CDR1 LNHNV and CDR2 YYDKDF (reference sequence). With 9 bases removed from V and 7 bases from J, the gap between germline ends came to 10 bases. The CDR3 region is CATRGENTIYF. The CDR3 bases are TGTGCCACGCGCGGAGAGAACACCATATATTTT.

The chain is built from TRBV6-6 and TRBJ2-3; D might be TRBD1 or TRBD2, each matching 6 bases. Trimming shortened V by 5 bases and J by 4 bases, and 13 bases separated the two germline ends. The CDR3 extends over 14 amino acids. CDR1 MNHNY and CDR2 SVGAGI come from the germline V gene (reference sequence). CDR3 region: CASSQQGGSDTQYF. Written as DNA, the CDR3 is TGTGCCAGCAGTCAACAGGGAGGTTCAGATACGCAGTATTTT.

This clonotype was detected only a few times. As DNA, the CDR3 is TGCGCCAGCAGCTTGGGGGATGTGGATACGCAGTATTTT. It translates to CASSLGDVDTQYF. The J gene is TRBJ2-3, the V gene TRBV5-1; no clear D gene. Trimming took off 0 bases at V and 6 bases at J, with 8 bases between the two ends. Germline values: CDR1 SGHRS, CDR2 YFSETQ. This CDR3 contains 13 residues.

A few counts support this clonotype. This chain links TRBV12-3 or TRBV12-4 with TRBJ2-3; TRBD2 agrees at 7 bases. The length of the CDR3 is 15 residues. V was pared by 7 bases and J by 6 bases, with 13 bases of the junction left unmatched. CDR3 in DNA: TGTGCCAGCACTTCTCGAGGGAGCGGGGCGGATACGCAGTATTTT. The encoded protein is CASTSRGSGADTQYF.

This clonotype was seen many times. CDR3 DNA: TGTGCCAGCAGTTACAGCGGGAGCTCCTACAATGAGCAGTTCTTC. Translating it yields CASSYSGSSYNEQFF. The chain combines TRBV6-5 with TRBJ2-1; TRBD2 matches 8 bases. This CDR3 region has 15 residues. The trim removed 2 bases at V and 0 bases at J, leaving 0 bases unmatched. The germline CDR1 and CDR2 sequences are MNHEY and SVGAGI.

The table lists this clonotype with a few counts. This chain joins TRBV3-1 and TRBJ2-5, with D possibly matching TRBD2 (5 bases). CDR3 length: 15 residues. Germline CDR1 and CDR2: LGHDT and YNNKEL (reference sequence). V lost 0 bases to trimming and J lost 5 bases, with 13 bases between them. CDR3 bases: TGTGCCAGCAGCCAAGATTTGCGGGCCGAGGAGACCCAGTACTTC. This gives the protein CASSQDLRAEETQYF.